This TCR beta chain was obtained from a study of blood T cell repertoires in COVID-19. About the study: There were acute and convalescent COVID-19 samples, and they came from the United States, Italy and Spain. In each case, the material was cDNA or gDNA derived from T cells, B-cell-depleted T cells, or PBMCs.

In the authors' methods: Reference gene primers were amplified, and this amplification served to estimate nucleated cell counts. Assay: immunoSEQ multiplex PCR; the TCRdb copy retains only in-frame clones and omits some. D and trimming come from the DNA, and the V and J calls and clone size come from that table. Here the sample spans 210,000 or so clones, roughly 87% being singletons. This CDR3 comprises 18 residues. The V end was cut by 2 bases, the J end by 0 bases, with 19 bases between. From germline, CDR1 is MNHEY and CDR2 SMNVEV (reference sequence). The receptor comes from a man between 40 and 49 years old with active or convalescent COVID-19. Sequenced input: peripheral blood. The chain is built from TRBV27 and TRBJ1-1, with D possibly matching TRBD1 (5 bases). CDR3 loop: CASSLDGGYTGVNTEAFF. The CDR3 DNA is TGTGCCAGCAGTTTAGACGGGGGGTACACAGGCGTGAACACTGAAGCTTTCTTT.